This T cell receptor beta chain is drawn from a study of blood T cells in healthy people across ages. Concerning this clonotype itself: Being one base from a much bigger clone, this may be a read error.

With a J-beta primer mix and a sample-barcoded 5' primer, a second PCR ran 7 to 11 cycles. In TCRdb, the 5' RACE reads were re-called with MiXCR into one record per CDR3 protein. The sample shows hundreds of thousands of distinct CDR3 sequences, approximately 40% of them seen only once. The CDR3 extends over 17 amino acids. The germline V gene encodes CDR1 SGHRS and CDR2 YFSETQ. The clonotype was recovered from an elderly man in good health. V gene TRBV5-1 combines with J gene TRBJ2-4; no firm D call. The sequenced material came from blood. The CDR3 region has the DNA TGCGCCAGCAGCACGGACCAGCCCCTGGGAAGCAAAAGCATTCAGTACTTC. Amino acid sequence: CASSTDQPLGSKSIQYF.